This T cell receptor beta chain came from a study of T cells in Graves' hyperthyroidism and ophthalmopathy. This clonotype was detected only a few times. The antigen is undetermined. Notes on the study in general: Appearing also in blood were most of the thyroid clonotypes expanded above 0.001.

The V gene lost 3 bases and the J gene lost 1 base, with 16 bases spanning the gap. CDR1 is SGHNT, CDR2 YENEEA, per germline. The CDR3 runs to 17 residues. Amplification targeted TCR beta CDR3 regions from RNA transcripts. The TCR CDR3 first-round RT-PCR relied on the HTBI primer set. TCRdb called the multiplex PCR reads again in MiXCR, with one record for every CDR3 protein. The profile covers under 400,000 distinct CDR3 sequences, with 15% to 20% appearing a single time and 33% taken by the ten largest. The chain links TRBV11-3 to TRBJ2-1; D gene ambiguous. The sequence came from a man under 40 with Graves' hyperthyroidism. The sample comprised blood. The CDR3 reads CASSFAGTLMSYNEQFF. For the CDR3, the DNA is TGTGCCAGCAGCTTCGCTGGAACCCTTATGTCCTACAATGAGCAGTTCTTC.